Sequencing of this T cell receptor beta chain was carried out in a study of cytomegalovirus exposure and HLA in healthy donors. The CDR3 consists of 13 residues. Germline-derived CDR1 and CDR2 are SGHRS and YFSETQ. V lost 0 bases and J 4 bases, leaving 5 bases between the germline ends. This clone was picked up a small number of times. PCR primers comprised 60 Vbeta and 13 Jbeta primers. The assay was immunoSEQ multiplex PCR, and TCRdb's table has in-frame clones only and misses some. The sample shows around 130,000 clones, around four fifths of them seen only once. Sequenced material: PBMCs. V and J are TRBV5-1 and TRBJ2-1; TRBD1 might be the D (5 bases). This TCR was sampled from a man aged 25 to 40 in good health and CMV-seronegative. The CDR3 region has the DNA TGCGCCAGCAGCTTGGGACAGTACAATGAGCAGTTCTTC. Amino acids: CASSLGQYNEQFF.